This record looks at one T cell receptor (beta chain) sequence and its context. Per the study methods: Amplified reference gene primers provided the basis for estimating nucleated cell counts. Method: immunoSEQ multiplex PCR; TCRdb's copy keeps in-frame clones and lacks some. V and J calls plus clone size are reproduced from that table; the DNA served to infer D and trimming. The sample carries a few hundred thousand clones, 86% recorded once. Per germline, CDR1 SGHKS and CDR2 YYEKEE (reference sequence). V was pared by 4 bases and J by 3 bases, with 8 bases of the junction left unmatched. The CDR3 loop spans 15 amino acids. These data originate in a study of blood T cell repertoires in COVID-19.

The origin of this receptor is a woman aged 25 to 45 with active or convalescent COVID-19. The specimen was peripheral blood. J is TRBJ2-7 and V is TRBV5-5, with 9 bases lining up with TRBD1. DNA of the CDR3: TGTGCCAGCAGCCAGGGACAGGGTGTCGACTACGAGCAGTACTTC. This encodes CASSQGQGVDYEQYF.